This T cell receptor beta chain comes out of a study of shared clonotypes between healthy human individuals. Germline V gives CDR1 MNHEY, CDR2 SMNVEV (reference sequence). The CDR3 spans 15 residues. Trimming removed 10 bases at V and 0 bases at J, with 18 bases between. Naive CD8 isolation took CD45RO-negative cells positively selected for CCR7 and excluded terminally differentiated effector memory CD45RA+ cells. Here immunoSEQ multiplex PCR was the method, and the copy in TCRdb shows in-frame clones only, minus some. The sample includes about 2.1 million clones, about 93% seen only once; the top ten take over 1.5%.

The sequence came from a man aged 18 to 30 in good health. Some clones in this sample may be carry-over from other donors' samples. The sequencing input was naive CD8+ T cells from PBMCs. The rearrangement links TRBV27 to TRBJ1-1, with a weak D call TRBD1 (5 bases). The CDR3: CATQLRGGVNTEAFF. DNA for the CDR3: TGTGCCACCCAATTAAGGGGTGGGGTGAACACTGAAGCTTTCTTT.